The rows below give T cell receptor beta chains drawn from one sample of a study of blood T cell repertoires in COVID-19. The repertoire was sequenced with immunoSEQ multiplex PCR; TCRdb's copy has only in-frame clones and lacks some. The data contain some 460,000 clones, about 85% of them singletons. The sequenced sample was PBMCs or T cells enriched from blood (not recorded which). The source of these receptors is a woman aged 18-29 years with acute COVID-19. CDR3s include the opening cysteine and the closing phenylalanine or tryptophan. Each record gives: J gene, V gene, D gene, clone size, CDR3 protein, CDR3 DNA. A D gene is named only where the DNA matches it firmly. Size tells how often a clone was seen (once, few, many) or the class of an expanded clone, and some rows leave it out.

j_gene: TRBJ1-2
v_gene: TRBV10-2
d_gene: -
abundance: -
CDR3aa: CASSDRSNYGYTF
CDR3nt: TGCGCCAGCAGTGATAGGAGTAACTATGGCTACACCTTC

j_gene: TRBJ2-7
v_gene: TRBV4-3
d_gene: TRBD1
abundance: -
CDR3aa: CASSLGQGRSYEQYF
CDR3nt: TGCGCCAGCAGCCTCGGACAGGGGCGAAGCTACGAGCAGTACTTC

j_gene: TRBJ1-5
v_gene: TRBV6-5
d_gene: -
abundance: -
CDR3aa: CASSSLDGDQPQHF
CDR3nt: TGTGCCAGCAGTTCCCTGGACGGGGATCAGCCCCAGCATTTT

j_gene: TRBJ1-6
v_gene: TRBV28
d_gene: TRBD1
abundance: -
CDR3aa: CASSLAGDRVLDSPLHF
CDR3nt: TGTGCCAGCAGTTTAGCCGGAGACAGGGTTTTGGATTCACCCCTCCACTTT

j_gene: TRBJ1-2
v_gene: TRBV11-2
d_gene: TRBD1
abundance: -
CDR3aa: CASRVGTGGSNYGYTF
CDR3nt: TGTGCCAGCAGAGTCGGGACAGGGGGCTCTAACTATGGCTACACCTTC

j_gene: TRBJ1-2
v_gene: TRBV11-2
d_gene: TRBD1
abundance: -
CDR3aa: CASSPGRGQVEGYTF
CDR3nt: TGTGCCAGCAGCCCAGGCAGAGGACAGGTTGAGGGCTACACCTTC

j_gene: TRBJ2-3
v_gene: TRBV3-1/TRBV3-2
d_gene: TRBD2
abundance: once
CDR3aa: CASSQDLASGSDTQYF
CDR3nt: TGTGCCAGCAGCCAAGATTTAGCTAGCGGGAGTGATACGCAGTATTTT

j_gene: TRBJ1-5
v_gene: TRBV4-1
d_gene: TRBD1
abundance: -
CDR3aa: CASSPGPGQVNQPQHF
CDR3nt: TGCGCCAGCAGCCCCGGCCCGGGACAGGTAAATCAGCCCCAGCATTTT

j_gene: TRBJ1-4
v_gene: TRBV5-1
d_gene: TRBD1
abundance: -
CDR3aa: CASSLEGGQGNEKLFF
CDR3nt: TGCGCCAGCAGCTTGGAGGGCGGACAGGGGAATGAAAAACTGTTTTTT

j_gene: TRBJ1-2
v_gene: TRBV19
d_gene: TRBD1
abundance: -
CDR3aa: CASTGPVPTGGNYGYTF
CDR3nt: TGTGCCAGTACGGGCCCGGTGCCGACAGGGGGCAACTATGGCTACACCTTC

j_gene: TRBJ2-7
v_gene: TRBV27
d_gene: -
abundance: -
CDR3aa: CASSPRSTGRSYEQYF
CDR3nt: TGTGCCAGCAGTCCCCGCTCGACAGGGAGGTCCTACGAGCAGTACTTC

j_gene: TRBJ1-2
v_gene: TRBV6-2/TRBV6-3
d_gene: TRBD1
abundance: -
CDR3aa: CASSDSTGVGYTF
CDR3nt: TGTGCCAGCAGTGATTCGACAGGGGTTGGCTACACCTTC

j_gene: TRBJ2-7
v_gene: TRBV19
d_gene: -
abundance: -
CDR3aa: CASSMSQGFNYEQYF
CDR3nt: TGTGCCAGTAGTATGTCGCAGGGATTTAACTACGAGCAGTACTTC

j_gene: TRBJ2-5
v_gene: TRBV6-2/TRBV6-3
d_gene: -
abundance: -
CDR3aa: CASSRDTQETQYF
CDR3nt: TGTGCCAGCAGTAGGGACACCCAAGAGACCCAGTACTTC

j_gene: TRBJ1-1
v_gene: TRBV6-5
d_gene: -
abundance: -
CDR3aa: CASSHRIMDTEAFF
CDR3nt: TGTGCCAGCAGTCACAGGATCATGGACACTGAAGCTTTCTTT

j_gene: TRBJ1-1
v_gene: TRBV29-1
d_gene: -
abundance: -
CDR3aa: CSVRRSTGMNTEAFF
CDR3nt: TGCAGCGTGCGACGATCAACAGGTATGAACACTGAAGCTTTCTTT

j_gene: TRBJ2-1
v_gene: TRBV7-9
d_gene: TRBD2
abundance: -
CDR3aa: CASSFVRLASGNEQFF
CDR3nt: TGTGCCAGCAGCTTCGTACGACTAGCTTCCGGCAATGAGCAGTTCTTC